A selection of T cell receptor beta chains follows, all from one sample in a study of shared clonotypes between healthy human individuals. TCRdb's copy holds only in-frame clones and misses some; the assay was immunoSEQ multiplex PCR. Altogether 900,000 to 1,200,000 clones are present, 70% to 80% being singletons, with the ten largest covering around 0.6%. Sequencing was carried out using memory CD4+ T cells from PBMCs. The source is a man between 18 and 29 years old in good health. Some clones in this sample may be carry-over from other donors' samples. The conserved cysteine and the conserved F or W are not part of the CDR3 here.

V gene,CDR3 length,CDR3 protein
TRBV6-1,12,ASSPSTANYGYT
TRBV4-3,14,ASSQDMGSSGNTIY
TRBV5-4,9,ASSLNRDEF
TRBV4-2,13,ASSPMLSGNNEQF
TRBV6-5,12,ASSYGRRNYGYT
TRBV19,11,ASSIDTGTEQY
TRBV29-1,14,SVPPEERAIQETQY
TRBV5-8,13,ASSPSGTGASEQY
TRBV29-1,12,SVEVGGGNEKLF
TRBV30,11,AWSVVKGNGYT
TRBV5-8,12,ASSLAGKTYEQY
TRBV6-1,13,ASSDRTGSYNEQF
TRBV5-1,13,ASSRQGPFNEKLF
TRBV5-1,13,ASSLAGQITDTQY
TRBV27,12,ASSLQPLSTEAF
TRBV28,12,ATRGSGINYEQY
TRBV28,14,ASGSRGTISTDTQY
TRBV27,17,ASSLGTGVNIGRTDTQY
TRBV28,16,ASSFTQHTGANTGELF
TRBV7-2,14,ASSLAGGSSGNTIY
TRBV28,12,ASLGQARVQPQH
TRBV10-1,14,ASSGAGGNNLNQQF
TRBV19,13,ASSIGHLQGYEQY
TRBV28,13,ASSSPASTNEKLF
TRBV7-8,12,ASSLGRGTGELF
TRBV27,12,ASSSGTGNQPQH
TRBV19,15,ASSILDAGAGGGGYT
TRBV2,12,ASQKTGSSYEQY
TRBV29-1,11,SVEIRVNTEAF
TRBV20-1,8,SAGNNEQF
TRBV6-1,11,ASTVTGDHGYT
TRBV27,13,ASRTPTSGAYEQY
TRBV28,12,ASRPHGDQETQY
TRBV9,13,ASSVVAGDAYEQY
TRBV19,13,ASRRRTGQTGELF
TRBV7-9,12,ASSLGQGVEKLF
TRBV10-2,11,ASSDRTYNEQF
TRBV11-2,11,ASSLDPRKTQY
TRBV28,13,ASSSRLGRPGELF
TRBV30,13,AWSKGQRNTGELF
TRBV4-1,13,ASSQVGGTLDEQY
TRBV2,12,ASSGTGPDQPQH
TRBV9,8,ASSVYEQY
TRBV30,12,AWSGTAFNQPQH
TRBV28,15,ASSLLTQGAKTGELF
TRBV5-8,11,ASSLRGFYGYT
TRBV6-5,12,ASSYGTPTDTQY
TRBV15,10,ATSQDYYEQY
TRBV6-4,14,ASSVGAGESNQPQH